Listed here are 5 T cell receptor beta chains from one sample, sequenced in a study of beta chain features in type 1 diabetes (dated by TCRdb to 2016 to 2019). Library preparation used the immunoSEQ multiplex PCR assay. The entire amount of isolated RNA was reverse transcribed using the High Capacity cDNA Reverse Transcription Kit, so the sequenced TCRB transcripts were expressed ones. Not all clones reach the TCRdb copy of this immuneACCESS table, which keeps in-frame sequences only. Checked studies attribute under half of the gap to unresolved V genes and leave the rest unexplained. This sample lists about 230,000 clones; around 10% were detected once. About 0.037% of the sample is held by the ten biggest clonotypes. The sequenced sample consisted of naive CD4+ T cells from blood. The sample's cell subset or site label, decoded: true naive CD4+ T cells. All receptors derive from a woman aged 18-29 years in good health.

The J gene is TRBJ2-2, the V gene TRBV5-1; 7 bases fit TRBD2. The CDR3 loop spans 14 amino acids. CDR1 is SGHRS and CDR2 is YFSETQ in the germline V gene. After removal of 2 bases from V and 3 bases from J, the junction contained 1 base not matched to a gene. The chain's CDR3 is CASSLAGHTGELFF. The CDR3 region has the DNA TGCGCCAGCAGCTTAGCGGGGCACACCGGGGAGCTGTTTTTT.

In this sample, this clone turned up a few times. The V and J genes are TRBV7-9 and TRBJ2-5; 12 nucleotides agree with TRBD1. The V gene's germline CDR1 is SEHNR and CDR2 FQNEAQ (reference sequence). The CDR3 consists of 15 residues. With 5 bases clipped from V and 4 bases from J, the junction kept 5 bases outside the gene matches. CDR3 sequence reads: CASSNTGQGAETQYF. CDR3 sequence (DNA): TGTGCCAGCAGCAATACGGGACAGGGGGCAGAGACCCAGTACTTC.

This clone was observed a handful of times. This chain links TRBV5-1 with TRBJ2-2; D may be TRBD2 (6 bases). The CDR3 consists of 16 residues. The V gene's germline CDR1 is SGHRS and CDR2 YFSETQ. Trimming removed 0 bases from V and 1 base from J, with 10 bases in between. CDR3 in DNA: TGCGCCAGCAGCTTGGGGAGGGCACAGAACACCGGGGAGCTGTTTTTT. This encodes CASSLGRAQNTGELFF.

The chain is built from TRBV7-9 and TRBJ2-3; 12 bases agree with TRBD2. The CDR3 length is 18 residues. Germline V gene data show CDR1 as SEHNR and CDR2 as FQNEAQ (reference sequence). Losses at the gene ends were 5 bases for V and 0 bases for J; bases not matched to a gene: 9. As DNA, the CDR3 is TGTGCCAGCAGCCCCCGTACTAGCGGGAGGATTAGCACAGATACGCAGTATTTT. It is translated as CASSPRTSGRISTDTQYF.

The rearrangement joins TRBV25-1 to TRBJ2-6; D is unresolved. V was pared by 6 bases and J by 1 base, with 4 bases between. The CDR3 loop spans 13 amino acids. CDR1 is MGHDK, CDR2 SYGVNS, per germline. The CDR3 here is CASSLSGANVLTF. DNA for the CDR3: TGTGCCAGCAGCCTTTCTGGGGCCAACGTCCTGACTTTC.